Presented here are 10 T cell receptor beta chains from one specimen sequenced in a study of post-analysis software for immune sequencing data (dated by TCRdb to the mid-2010s). What the research found in general, with its limitations: Significantly higher frequencies in patients than in controls were found for roughly 5 TRBV segments, including TRBV5-6, TRBV5-1 and TRBV20-1.

Their target antigens are unknown. The library was obtained by PCR. TCRdb records Illumina HiSeq 2500 as the sequencer. To reduce PCR and sequencing biases, unique molecular identifiers were built into the TCR beta cDNA libraries. TCRdb reanalyzed the raw reads on its own, using fastp at Q25 for trimming and MiXCR for clone calling, and kept in-frame beta chains. Identical CDR3 protein sequences are pooled into one entry, listed with their most common genes and DNA. The sample yields around 400,000 distinct CDR3 sequences; over 30% were counted once. The top ten clonotypes cover under 9% of the sample. Sequencing was performed on blood. The receptor source for this set is a girl between 2 and 10 years old with multiple sclerosis.

The gene calls are TRBV28 and TRBJ1-2; 10 bases match TRBD1. CDR3 length equals 16 residues. Germline loops: CDR1 MDHEN, CDR2 SYDVKM. With 4 bases clipped from V and 0 bases from J, the junction kept 5 bases outside the gene matches. The chain's CDR3 is CASSSTGQGANYGYTF. CDR3 sequence (DNA): TGTGCCAGCAGTTCCACCGGACAGGGGGCTAACTATGGCTACACCTTC.

The chain recombines TRBV7-3 with TRBJ1-1; D not certain. The CDR3 covers 16 residues. Trimming stripped 5 bases from V and 0 bases from J, with 16 bases between. From germline, CDR1 is SGHTA and CDR2 FQGTGA. This CDR3 reads CASSRVRVDMNTEAFF. The CDR3 DNA is TGTGCCAGCAGCCGTGTGCGTGTTGACATGAACACTGAAGCTTTCTTT.

This clonotype was detected only a few times. The chain combines TRBV12-3 or TRBV12-4 with TRBJ2-6; no clear D. The CDR3 covers 15 residues. The germline V and J ends were trimmed by 5 bases and 2 bases, with 10 bases remaining between them. DNA for the CDR3: TGTGCCAGCAGTCAGGAGTTCGCTGGGGCCAACGTCCTGACTTTC. The encoded protein is CASSQEFAGANVLTF.

The rearrangement links TRBV29-1 to TRBJ2-3, with unresolved D. Germline V gene lookup returns CDR1 SQVTM and CDR2 ANQGSEA. Trimming stripped 7 bases from V and 0 bases from J, with 11 bases between. The CDR3 consists of 13 residues. Here the CDR3 DNA reads TGCAGCGCCCCCGTCCCCAGCACAGATACGCAGTATTTT. Residues: CSAPVPSTDTQYF.

This rearrangement joins TRBV28 to TRBJ2-1, with D perhaps assigned TRBD1 or TRBD2 (5 bases each). With 3 bases removed from V and 2 bases from J, the gap between germline ends came to 11 bases. The CDR3 length is 15 residues. Germline V CDR1 and CDR2: MDHEN, SYDVKM. The CDR3 coding sequence is TGTGCCAGCAGTTTCGACGGGACGACCTACAATGAGCAGTTCTTC. Its protein is CASSFDGTTYNEQFF.

This clonotype was seen a handful of times. V gene TRBV10-3 combines with J gene TRBJ1-5; D is uncertain. The CDR3 is 14 residues long. CDR1 and CDR2 from the germline V gene are ENHRY and SYGVKD. The V end lost 10 bases, the J end lost 0 bases, and 13 bases lay between the germline ends. The CDR3 bases are TGTGCCAGCGCCAGTGATTATAGCAATCAGCCCCAGCATTTT. Translation gives CASASDYSNQPQHF.

The CDR3 DNA reads as TGTGCCAGCAGTGAAGGGAAAGGACAGGAAACTAACTATGGCTACACCTTC. Its protein product is CASSEGKGQETNYGYTF. The chain uses TRBV6-1 and TRBJ1-2; 7 bases map to TRBD1. J was trimmed by 0 bases and V by 1 base; bases with no gene match: 8. CDR1 MNHNS and CDR2 SASEGT come from the germline V gene. The CDR3 has 17 residues.

V gene TRBV7-9 combines with J gene TRBJ1-1, with D possibly matching TRBD1 (5 bases). CDR3 length equals 14 residues. V was cut by 2 bases and J by 5 bases, with 12 bases left in between. Germline V lookup: CDR1 SEHNR, CDR2 FQNEAQ (reference sequence). The CDR3: CASSLSQGWTEAFF. CDR3 nucleotide sequence: TGTGCCAGCAGCTTAAGTCAGGGTTGGACTGAAGCTTTCTTT.

The chain combines TRBV5-1 with TRBJ2-7; D may be TRBD1 or TRBD2 (5 bases each). The germline V gene encodes CDR1 SGHRS and CDR2 YFSETQ. Between the trimmed V and J ends, which lost 5 bases and 0 bases, there was a span of 9 bases. The length of the CDR3 is 13 residues. The CDR3 nucleotides are TGCGCCAGCAGGGGACCTACCTCCTACGAGCAGTACTTC. This codes for CASRGPTSYEQYF.

The chain couples TRBV7-2 to TRBJ2-1; D is undetermined. Between the trimmed V and J ends, which lost 1 base and 0 bases, there was a span of 7 bases. Germline CDR1 and CDR2: SGHTA and FQGNSA. The CDR3 loop spans 15 amino acids. CDR3 DNA sequence: TGTGCCAGCAGCTTAGTACCAAGCTCCTACAATGAGCAGTTCTTC. Residues: CASSLVPSSYNEQFF.